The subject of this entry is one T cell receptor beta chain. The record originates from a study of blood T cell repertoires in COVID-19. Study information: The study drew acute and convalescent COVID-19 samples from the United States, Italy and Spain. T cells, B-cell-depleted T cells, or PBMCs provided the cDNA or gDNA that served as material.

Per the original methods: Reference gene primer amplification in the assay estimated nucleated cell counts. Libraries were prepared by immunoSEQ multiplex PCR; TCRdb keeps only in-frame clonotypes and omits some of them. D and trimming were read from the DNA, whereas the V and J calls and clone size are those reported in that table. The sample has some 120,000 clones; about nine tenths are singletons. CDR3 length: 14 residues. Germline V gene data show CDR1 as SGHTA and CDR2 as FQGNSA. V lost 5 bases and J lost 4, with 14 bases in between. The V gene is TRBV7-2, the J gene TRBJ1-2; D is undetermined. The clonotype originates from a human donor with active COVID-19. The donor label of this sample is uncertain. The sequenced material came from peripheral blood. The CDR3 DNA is TGTGCCAGCAGCCCAGAACATTCCTCCTATGGCTACACCTTC. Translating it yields CASSPEHSSYGYTF.